The rows below give T cell receptor beta chains drawn from one sample of a study of blood T cell repertoires in COVID-19. Only in-frame clones appear in the TCRdb table, and some are missing; sequencing was by immunoSEQ multiplex PCR. The top ten clones hold 1% to 1.5% of a sample with 95,000 to 150,000 clones, 88% of them seen once. The specimen was peripheral blood. The source is a woman of 80 years or more with acute or convalescent COVID-19. Each CDR3 is given with its conserved first and last residue. A D gene is named only where the DNA matches it firmly. Size is omitted from some rows. Given values are once, few, many or a class for expanded clones.

CDR3 | DNA | size | J | D | V
CASSADRGSYNSPLHF | TGTGCCAGCAGCGCGGACAGGGGGTCCTATAATTCACCCCTCCACTTT | . | TRBJ1-6 | TRBD1 | TRBV9
CASSLATLYEQYF | TGTGCCAGCAGCTTGGCTACGCTCTACGAGCAGTACTTC | once | TRBJ2-7 | . | TRBV5-5
CASSPGRDSPLHF | TGTGCCAGCAGCCCAGGGAGGGATTCACCCCTCCACTTT | . | TRBJ1-6 | . | TRBV11-1
CASGPSPYEQYF | TGTGCTAGTGGTCCCTCCCCTTACGAGCAGTACTTC | . | TRBJ2-7 | . | TRBV12-5
CASSLLGTGDYGYTF | TGTGCCAGCAGCTTGTTAGGGACGGGAGACTATGGCTACACCTTC | once | TRBJ1-2 | . | TRBV5-6
CASSLALAGGPYEQYF | TGTGCCAGCAGCTTGGCCCTAGCGGGAGGGCCCTACGAGCAGTACTTC | . | TRBJ2-7 | TRBD2 | TRBV5-4
CASSRKTGRLADTQYF | TGTGCCAGCAGCCGCAAGACAGGGAGGCTGGCAGATACGCAGTATTTT | . | TRBJ2-3 | . | TRBV3-1/TRBV3-2
CASKPRLASTDTQYF | TGTGCCAGCAAGCCGAGACTAGCGAGCACAGATACGCAGTATTTT | . | TRBJ2-3 | TRBD2 | TRBV6-5
CASSYSDRNTEAFF | TGTGCCAGCAGTTACTCGGACAGGAACACTGAAGCTTTCTTT | . | TRBJ1-1 | . | TRBV6-5
CASKGGLNQPQHF | TGTGCCAGCAAGGGGGGGCTCAATCAGCCCCAGCATTTT | . | TRBJ1-5 | . | TRBV2
CASRTGTGNSEQYF | TGTGCCAGCAGGACCGGGACAGGGAACAGCGAGCAGTACTTC | few | TRBJ2-7 | TRBD1 | TRBV6-5
CASSLGGGWSPLHF | TGTGCCAGCAGCTTAGGAGGGGGATGGTCACCCCTCCACTTT | . | TRBJ1-6 | . | TRBV7-8
CASSQDRGNGYTF | TGTGCCAGCAGCCAAGACAGGGGTAATGGCTACACCTTC | . | TRBJ1-2 | . | TRBV3-1/TRBV3-2
CASSRGQTNYGYTF | TGTGCCAGTAGTAGGGGGCAAACCAACTATGGCTACACCTTC | . | TRBJ1-2 | . | TRBV19